The 12 T cell receptor beta chains below come from one sample, sequenced in a study of monozygotic twins with inflammatory bowel disease. No DNA is given; TCRdb re-called the 5' RACE reads and lists each CDR3 protein once. The sample data list 300,000 to 350,000 distinct CDR3 sequences. Sequencing was done on a sample of blood. Receptors originate from a human donor with ulcerative colitis or Crohn's disease, or a healthy co-twin of an affected twin (not recorded which).

V usage is TRBV2 and J usage is TRBJ2-1; TCRdb's assignment of TRBD2 cannot be checked, as there is no DNA. Germline CDR1 SNHLY, CDR2 FYNNEI. The CDR3 has 15 amino acids. CDR3 protein: CASSATSGRASEQFF.

The chain links TRBV7-6 to TRBJ2-1; TCRdb selects TRBD2, and the lack of DNA leaves this call unchecked. The CDR3 length is 12 residues. Germline V gives CDR1 SGHVS, CDR2 FNYEAQ. This CDR3 reads CASKDLNNEQFF.

This sequence joins TRBV7-2 and TRBJ2-1; the TCRdb call, TRBD2, lacks DNA for checking. The CDR3 covers 15 residues. Per germline, CDR1 SGHTA and CDR2 FQGNSA. Here the CDR3 reads CASSSPGLSYNEQFF.

The chain recombines TRBV29-1 with TRBJ1-2; TCRdb indicates TRBD1, and absent DNA this call remains unverified. This CDR3 comprises 15 residues. Germline loops: CDR1 SQVTM, CDR2 ANQGSEA. CDR3 region: CSVEDGRGRTSGYTF.

The CDR3 is CSVLLGGTGGHSTYEQYF. This rearrangement joins TRBV29-1 to TRBJ2-7; as DNA is missing, the TRBD1 call by TCRdb cannot be tested. Germline V gene data show CDR1 as SQVTM and CDR2 as ANQGSEA. The CDR3 contains 18 residues.

The chain employs TRBV4-3 and TRBJ2-3; TCRdb's D gene call, TRBD1, goes unchecked for lack of DNA. The length of the CDR3 is 19 residues. Germline V CDR1 and CDR2: LGHNA, YSLEER. CDR3 sequence: CASSPARADRDQSTDTQYF.

V gene TRBV12-3 or TRBV12-4 combines with J gene TRBJ1-3. There are 16 residues in the CDR3. The CDR3 sequence is CASSFNGRMAGNTIYF.

The chain is built from TRBV10-3 and TRBJ1-5. This CDR3 is 15 amino acids long. Germline V gene sequence: CDR1 ENHRY, CDR2 SYGVKD. The CDR3: CAISDTQRGYQPQHF.

J is TRBJ2-1 and V is TRBV11-2; TCRdb's assignment of TRBD2 cannot be checked, as there is no DNA. Germline V gene data show CDR1 as SGHAT and CDR2 as FQNNGV. The CDR3 length is 18 residues. The CDR3 sequence: CASRPAGVGRGSYNEQFF.

The chain links TRBV6-1 to TRBJ2-2; TCRdb lists TRBD1, though no DNA is available to test this call. The CDR3 sequence is 18 residues long. Germline assignment: CDR1 MNHNS and CDR2 SASEGT. CDR3 region: CASSPLAPGTGVSGELFF.

V gene TRBV12-3 or TRBV12-4 combines with J gene TRBJ2-7; TCRdb proposes TRBD1, but this gene call is untestable without DNA. This CDR3 is built from 14 residues. CDR3 residues: CASSFFGGGPAQYF.

V gene TRBV28 combines with J gene TRBJ2-2. There are 12 residues in the CDR3. CDR1 is MDHEN, CDR2 SYDVKM, per germline. CDR3 region: CASSLDTGELFF.